This T cell receptor (beta chain) comes out of a study of OX40 agonist ivuxolimab in advanced cancers. Study at large: Patients treated during dose escalation were battling hepatocellular carcinoma, melanoma, renal cell or head and neck cancer.

Here immunoSEQ multiplex PCR was the method, and the copy in TCRdb shows in-frame clones only, minus some. Of around 34,000 clones listed, under 85% were seen once; the top ten hold 13% to 15%. Source: CD4+ or CD8+ T cells sorted from blood, taken in a trial of the OX40 agonist ivuxolimab. The source is an adult with an advanced solid tumor such as melanoma, head and neck, liver or kidney cancer.

CDR3 sequence (DNA): TGCGCCAGCAGCTTGGCCGGGTCGGAGACCCAGTACTTC. Protein sequence: CASSLAGSETQYF. The gene calls are TRBV5-1 and TRBJ2-5; no clear D gene. The V gene's germline CDR1 is SGHRS and CDR2 YFSETQ. The CDR3 loop spans 13 amino acids. The germline V and J ends were trimmed by 0 bases and 5 bases, with 8 bases remaining between them.